Sequencing of this T cell receptor (beta chain) was carried out in a study of blood T cell repertoires in COVID-19. How the authors handled the data: Estimation of nucleated cell counts relied on the amplification of reference gene primers. The data were produced by immunoSEQ multiplex PCR, yet TCRdb's version contains in-frame clones alone and is incomplete. V and J calls and clone size come straight from that table; D and trimming were deduced from the DNA. This table has approximately 240,000 clones, approximately 82% appearing once. V lost 2 bases and J lost 4, with 14 bases in between. This CDR3 is built from 15 residues. Germline V gene data show CDR1 as MNHEY and CDR2 as SMNVEV (reference sequence).

Sequenced: peripheral blood. The TCR sequence derives from a woman aged 80 or over with active or convalescent COVID-19. This chain connects TRBV27 to TRBJ1-1; the D gene is possibly TRBD1 (6 bases). The DNA for the CDR3 is TGTGCCAGCAGTTTAAGGGGGTCAGGGTTCACTGAAGCTTTCTTT. This sequence encodes CASSLRGSGFTEAFF.